The clone carrying this TCR beta chain was found a few times. The antigen remains undetermined. This sample is part of a study of identical twins. The CDR3 runs to 13 residues. Trimming took off 6 bases at V and 7 bases at J, with 16 bases between the two ends. Every donor was a healthy Caucasian. TCRdb re-derived calls from the 5' RACE reads in MiXCR, one entry per CDR3 protein. Among 1.5 million to 2 million distinct CDR3 sequences listed, about 30% were seen once. Study-wide points: Among out-of-frame alpha sequences shared by twins, low generation probability occurred in excess. Out-of-frame beta chain sequences displayed weaker excess sharing between twins.

The V gene is TRBV12-3 or TRBV12-4, the J gene TRBJ2-7; D perhaps matches TRBD2 (6 bases). The sequencing input was cord blood. This clonotype was obtained from a newborn girl in good health. The CDR3 here is CASSRDFVYEQYF. As DNA, the CDR3 is TGTGCCAGCAGCCGGGACTTTGTTTATGAGCAGTACTTC.